The 32 T cell receptor beta chains reported below all come from one sample, sequenced in a study of T cell responses to AZD1222 COVID-19 vaccine. Some clones are missing from TCRdb's copy, which holds only in-frame ones; the method was immunoSEQ multiplex PCR. The sample includes under 150,000 clones, approximately 92% seen only once; the top ten take 3.6%. This sample comprised peripheral blood, obtained 28 days after the second AZD1222 dose. These receptors were obtained from an adult who received the AZD1222 COVID-19 vaccine.

This clone has more than one count but fewer than ten. V usage is TRBV2 and J usage is TRBJ2-7; no clear D. The CDR3 is made up of 12 amino acids. V was trimmed by 8 bases and J by 1 base, leaving 9 bases between them. Germline V gene data show CDR1 as SNHLY and CDR2 as FYNNEI. CDR3 sequence reads: CASLGASYEQYF. The CDR3 nucleotides read TGTGCCAGCTTAGGAGCTTCCTACGAGCAGTACTTC.

The chain carries TRBV7-2 and TRBJ1-4, with D perhaps TRBD1 (5 bases). Germline V gene lookup returns CDR1 SGHTA and CDR2 FQGNSA. The length of the CDR3 is 15 residues. V lost 2 bases to trimming and J lost 4 bases, with 11 bases between them. Here the CDR3 reads CASSLTRDRNEKLFF. CDR3 sequence (DNA): TGTGCCAGCAGCTTAACCCGGGACCGTAATGAAAAACTGTTTTTT.

The chain links TRBV29-1 to TRBJ1-1, with D perhaps TRBD1 (6 bases). There are 13 residues in the CDR3. Per germline, CDR1 SQVTM and CDR2 ANQGSEA. V lost 5 bases, J lost 3 bases, and 13 bases lay in between. The CDR3 coding sequence is TGCAGCGTTCTGGGGGCGTGGGACACTGAAGCTTTCTTT. Its translation is CSVLGAWDTEAFF.

The chain recombines TRBV3-1 (or the pseudogene TRBV3-2) with TRBJ2-7; 7 positions agree with TRBD2. From germline, CDR1 is LGHDT and CDR2 YNNKEL (reference sequence). V dropped 4 bases and J dropped 0; count of bases not matched to a gene: 9. The CDR3 covers 16 residues. Written as DNA, the CDR3 is TGTGCCAGCAGCCGAACGGGGGGAAGGAGCTCCTACGAGCAGTACTTC. This encodes CASSRTGGRSSYEQYF.

This clone was seen more than once but under ten times. The genes are TRBV7-9 and TRBJ2-7; D is ambiguous. Between the trimmed V and J ends, which lost 4 bases and 6 bases, there was a span of 13 bases. Per the germline V gene, CDR1 is SEHNR and CDR2 is FQNEAQ (reference sequence). CDR3 size: 13 residues. CDR3 in DNA: TGTGCCAGCAGCTCCGAGACCGCTTCCGAGCAGTACTTC. Amino acid sequence: CASSSETASEQYF.

V usage is TRBV28 and J usage is TRBJ1-1; TRBD1 might be the D (6 bases). The CDR3 totals 11 residues. V gave up 8 bases and J gave up 12 bases, with 16 bases separating them. CDR1 and CDR2 (germline): MDHEN, SYDVKM. CDR3 sequence: CASQEQGTTFF. The CDR3 DNA sequence: TGTGCCAGCCAGGAGCAGGGGACGACTTTCTTT.

The chain is built from TRBV30 and TRBJ1-6; no firm D call. The CDR3 extends over 14 amino acids. Trimming removed 4 bases at V and 2 bases at J, with 9 bases between. The germline V gene has CDR1 GTSNPN and CDR2 SVGIG (reference sequence). The CDR3 DNA reads as TGTGCCTGGAAGTTGACCACCTATAATTCACCCCTCCACTTT. Protein sequence: CAWKLTTYNSPLHF.

This clone has just one count. The V call is TRBV19, the J call TRBJ1-5; D is possibly TRBD1 (5 bases). This CDR3 is 14 amino acids long. Germline CDR1 and CDR2: LNHDA and SQIVND (reference sequence). The V and J ends lost 8 bases and 0 bases respectively, with 11 bases between them. CDR3 in amino acids: CASRAGHSNQPQHF. The CDR3 DNA reads as TGTGCCAGTCGGGCAGGGCATAGCAATCAGCCCCAGCATTTT.

DNA for the CDR3: TGTGCCAGCAGCCAGGGGCCCCAAGAGACCCAGTACTTC. Its translation is CASSQGPQETQYF. The rearrangement joins TRBV3-1 (or the pseudogene TRBV3-2) to TRBJ2-5; D may be TRBD1 (5 bases). The CDR3 is 13 amino acids. The germline CDR1 and CDR2 sequences are LGHDT and YNNKEL (reference sequence). V gave up 3 bases and J gave up 1 base, with 6 bases separating them.

This clone was counted only a few times. V is TRBV4-2 and J is TRBJ2-2, with a tentative D call TRBD2 (6 bases). CDR1 and CDR2 from the germline V gene are LGHNA and YNFKEQ. V was shortened by 0 bases and J by 1 base, with 15 bases between the two germline ends. The CDR3 length is 18 residues. The CDR3 DNA reads TGTGCCAGCAGCCAAGATCCGGCGGGGCGTCGGAACACCGGGGAGCTGTTTTTT. Translated: CASSQDPAGRRNTGELFF.

The gene calls are TRBV19 and TRBJ2-5; no clear D gene. This CDR3 is built from 13 residues. Germline CDR1 LNHDA, CDR2 SQIVND (reference sequence). V lost 6 bases to trimming and J lost 5 bases, with 13 bases between them. The CDR3 nucleotides read TGTGCCAGTAGCGCGGACCCCAGGGAGACCCAGTACTTC. It yields the protein CASSADPRETQYF.

The chain joins TRBV4-3 to TRBJ2-7; 7 bases are shared with TRBD1. CDR3 length: 15 amino acids. Looked up from germline, CDR1 is LGHNA and CDR2 is YSLEER. V was pared by 1 base and J by 2 bases, with 5 bases of the junction left unmatched. CDR3 residues: CASSQVRTGTYEQYF. CDR3 DNA sequence: TGCGCCAGCAGCCAAGTTCGGACAGGTACCTACGAGCAGTACTTC.

This rearrangement joins TRBV2 to TRBJ2-2, with D possibly TRBD2 on 6 matching bases. The CDR3 covers 16 residues. The V gene lost 6 bases and the J gene lost 7 bases, with 21 bases spanning the gap. Germline V gene data show CDR1 as SNHLY and CDR2 as FYNNEI. The CDR3 DNA sequence: TGTGCCAGCAGCGAGTTTCCGACTAGGGTGGGCGGGGAGCTGTTTTTT. Translating it yields CASSEFPTRVGGELFF. The full variable domain, in which reference TRBV2 and TRBJ2-2 provide the parts outside the CDR3, is EPEVTQTPSHQVTQMGQEVILRCVPISNHLYFYWYRQILGQKVEFLVSFYNNEISEKSEIFDDQFSVERPDGSNFTLKIRSTKLEDSAMYFCASSEFPTRVGGELFFGEGSRLTVL.

This clone was counted between two and nine times. The genes are TRBV3-1 (or the pseudogene TRBV3-2) and TRBJ1-5; no reliable D call. V was pared by 0 bases and J by 6 bases, with 12 bases between. CDR3 length: 15 amino acids. Germline lookup yields CDR1 LGHDT and CDR2 YNNKEL (reference sequence). The CDR3 sequence: CASSQDLGGSQPQHF. The DNA for the CDR3 is TGTGCCAGCAGCCAAGATCTCGGAGGTAGTCAGCCCCAGCATTTT.

This chain connects TRBV7-8 to TRBJ1-2; D is possibly TRBD1 (5 bases). In germline, CDR1 is SGHVS, CDR2 FQNEAQ. Trimming removed 1 base from V and 2 bases from J, with 8 bases in between. The CDR3 loop spans 14 amino acids. CDR3 DNA sequence: TGTGCCAGCAGCTTAGAGGGGCGGAACTATGGCTACACCTTC. Translating gives CASSLEGRNYGYTF.

This rearrangement joins TRBV5-4 to TRBJ1-2; 8 bases fit TRBD1. Trimming removed 4 bases from V and 5 bases from J; junction bases left unmatched: 13. The germline CDR1 and CDR2 sequences are SGHNT and YYREEE (reference sequence). The length of the CDR3 is 16 residues. The CDR3 coding sequence is TGTGCCAGCAGCCTGTATTCAGGGGGCGCGGGGTATGGCTACACCTTC. Its translation: CASSLYSGGAGYGYTF.

The chain recombines TRBV3-1 (or the pseudogene TRBV3-2) with TRBJ2-3, with 8 bases fitting TRBD2. Germline values: CDR1 LGHDT, CDR2 YNNKEL (reference sequence). Losses at the gene ends were 4 bases for V and 0 bases for J; bases not matched to a gene: 12. The CDR3 sequence is 18 residues long. The CDR3: CASSPKIVLAGSTDTQYF. CDR3 DNA sequence: TGTGCCAGCAGCCCGAAAATAGTGCTAGCGGGTAGCACAGATACGCAGTATTTT.

The rearrangement joins TRBV27 to TRBJ1-6; D unclear. CDR1 is MNHEY, CDR2 SMNVEV, per germline (reference sequence). The CDR3 is 13 amino acids. V lost 1 base, J lost 7 bases, and 5 bases lay in between. CDR3 loop: CASSLFGNSPLHF. The CDR3 nucleotides read TGTGCCAGCAGTTTATTTGGGAATTCACCCCTCCACTTT.

The chain uses TRBV11-3 and TRBJ2-1; TRBD2 aligns across 7 bases. The CDR3 consists of 13 residues. Unmatched junction bases numbered 4, after V lost 1 base and J lost 10 bases. The V gene's germline CDR1 is SGHNT and CDR2 YENEEA. The CDR3 spells CASSLGEGLEQFF. CDR3 DNA sequence: TGTGCCAGCAGCTTAGGGGAGGGACTCGAGCAGTTCTTC.

The chain links TRBV28 to TRBJ1-4, with a tentative D call TRBD1 (5 bases). V was pared by 5 bases and J by 0 bases, with 25 bases between. Germline lookup yields CDR1 MDHEN and CDR2 SYDVKM. CDR3 size: 20 residues. The CDR3 is CASSPPRIWWRGATNEKLFF. The CDR3 nucleotides read TGTGCCAGCAGTCCGCCGAGGATTTGGTGGAGAGGGGCAACTAATGAAAAACTGTTTTTT.

J is TRBJ2-7 and V is TRBV27, with 8 bases fitting TRBD1. V lost 5 bases, J lost 9 bases, and 12 bases stayed unmatched. The germline V gene encodes CDR1 MNHEY and CDR2 SMNVEV (reference sequence). The CDR3 runs 14 residues. The CDR3 protein is CASSGSGTGFRQYF. For the CDR3, the DNA is TGTGCCAGCAGTGGCTCCGGGACAGGATTCCGGCAGTACTTC.

The CDR3 reads CASSEYGTDATQYF. Written as DNA, the CDR3 is TGTGCCAGCAGTGAATATGGGACAGATGCGACCCAGTACTTC. This chain joins TRBV25-1 and TRBJ2-5; 7 positions agree with TRBD1. This CDR3 is 14 amino acids long. V shed 0 bases and J 7 bases; nucleotides not matched to a gene: 5. Germline V gene data show CDR1 as MGHDK and CDR2 as SYGVNS.

The V gene is TRBV30, the J gene TRBJ1-2, with D possibly being TRBD1 (5 bases). V was clipped by 2 bases and J by 1 base, with 8 bases between them. CDR3 length equals 13 residues. CDR1 is GTSNPN and CDR2 is SVGIG in the germline V gene (reference sequence). The CDR3 region is CAWSPTVNYGYTF. Here the CDR3 DNA reads TGTGCCTGGAGTCCGACAGTTAACTATGGCTACACCTTC.

The chain is built from TRBV7-2 and TRBJ2-3; 11 nucleotides match TRBD2. The ends lost 7 bases at V and 6 bases at J; junction bases unmatched: 9. The CDR3 totals 15 residues. Looked up from germline, CDR1 is SGHTA and CDR2 is FQGNSA. The CDR3 region has the DNA TGTGCCAGCAAACTTAATCCTAGCGGGAGGGATACGCAGTATTTT. Protein sequence: CASKLNPSGRDTQYF.

The chain links TRBV7-3 to TRBJ2-2; D is ambiguous. Trimming removed 0 bases at V and 1 base at J, with 9 bases between. The V gene's germline CDR1 is SGHTA and CDR2 FQGTGA. This CDR3 is built from 16 residues. The chain's CDR3 is CASSLTRTGNTGELFF. The CDR3 DNA sequence: TGTGCCAGCAGCTTAACCCGGACGGGGAACACCGGGGAGCTGTTTTTT.

The chain employs TRBV19 and TRBJ1-5; the D is unclear. Trimming removed 1 base at V and 2 bases at J, with 9 bases between. The CDR3 has 15 amino acids. Germline loops: CDR1 LNHDA, CDR2 SQIVND (reference sequence). The CDR3: CASSIGGYRNQPQHF. For the CDR3, the DNA is TGTGCCAGTAGTATAGGAGGGTACCGCAATCAGCCCCAGCATTTT. Supplemented by reference TRBV19 and TRBJ1-5, the full variable domain reads DGGITQSPKYLFRKEGQNVTLSCEQNLNHDAMYWYRQDPGQGLRLIYYSQIVNDFQKGDIAEGYSVSREKKESFPLTVTSAQKNPTAFYLCASSIGGYRNQPQHFGDGTRLSIL.

The V call is TRBV28, the J call TRBJ1-5; D might be TRBD1 (6 bases). Germline V gene sequence: CDR1 MDHEN, CDR2 SYDVKM. The CDR3 is made up of 15 amino acids. Deletions cut 5 bases from V and 4 bases from J, with 15 bases between. CDR3 DNA sequence: TGTGCCAGCAGTCCCCTCCGGGACAATAATCAGCCCCAGCATTTT. Protein product: CASSPLRDNNQPQHF.

V usage is TRBV6-5 and J usage is TRBJ1-5; D not certain. V lost 7 bases to trimming and J lost 6 bases, with 13 bases between them. Looked up from germline, CDR1 is MNHEY and CDR2 is SVGAGI. The CDR3 extends over 13 amino acids. The CDR3 DNA is TGTGCCAGCACCCCCTTGGAGGCTCAGCCCCAGCATTTT. Translating gives CASTPLEAQPQHF.

The CDR3 here is CASSPGAKGAQYF. The CDR3 nucleotides are TGTGCCAGCAGCCCCGGGGCCAAAGGGGCGCAGTATTTT. This rearrangement joins TRBV7-2 to TRBJ2-3; D possibly uses TRBD1 or TRBD2 (5 bases each). The germline CDR1 and CDR2 sequences are SGHTA and FQGNSA. Between the trimmed V and J ends, which lost 5 bases and 10 bases, there was a span of 16 bases. The CDR3 is 13 amino acids.

The gene calls are TRBV29-1 and TRBJ2-1; 9 nucleotides match TRBD1. CDR3 length equals 14 residues. In germline, CDR1 is SQVTM, CDR2 ANQGSEA. V lost 7 bases to trimming and J lost 9 bases; unmatched junction nucleotides: 13. CDR3 nucleotide sequence: TGCAGCGGTCAGACAGGGGGTGCCAAAGGTGAGCAGTTCTTC. It codes for CSGQTGGAKGEQFF.

The chain recombines TRBV7-9 with TRBJ1-2; 8 bases agree with TRBD1. V lost 1 base and J lost 4; bases outside the gene matches: 8. CDR3 length: 16 residues. Germline values: CDR1 SEHNR, CDR2 FQNEAQ (reference sequence). The CDR3 here is CASSLGAGGSAYGYTF. The CDR3 DNA follows: TGTGCCAGCAGCTTAGGGGCAGGGGGCAGTGCCTATGGCTACACCTTC.

This rearrangement joins TRBV20-1 to TRBJ2-7; weak D call: TRBD2 (6 bases). This CDR3 comprises 10 residues. CDR1 and CDR2 (germline): DFQATT, SNEGSKA (reference sequence). Between the trimmed V and J ends, which lost 5 bases and 7 bases, there was a span of 9 bases. Here the CDR3 DNA reads TGCAGTGCTGGGGACTGGGAGCAGTACTTC. Amino acids: CSAGDWEQYF.